The clone carrying this T cell receptor beta chain came up many times. What it binds is not known. V shed 6 bases and J shed 2 bases, with 10 bases lying between them. Germline CDR1 is PRHDT and CDR2 is FYEKMQ (reference sequence). The CDR3 has 14 residues. The source of the sample is a study of Graves' ophthalmopathy and Graves' hyperthyroidism. Looking at the study overall: Researchers obtained peripheral blood at initial diagnosis, before any treatment had begun.

Eligible hyperthyroidism cases comprised new diagnoses of under 2 months' duration in individuals aged 18 to 65. The study amplified TCR beta CDR3 regions using RNA transcripts. Following a first-round RT-PCR that used HTBI primers, a second-round multiplex PCR was carried out. TCRdb processed the multiplex PCR reads anew with MiXCR; each CDR3 protein has one entry. In the table there are more than 300,000 distinct CDR3 sequences, about 16% of which are singletons. General study results and limits: The model predicted ophthalmopathy progression with around 69% sensitivity and 72.22% specificity. Appearing in blood as well were most expanded thyroid clonotypes above 0.001 frequency.

Sequencing was performed on peripheral blood. This chain uses TRBV13 with TRBJ2-2, with D unclear. The sequence derives from a woman under 30 with stable Graves' hyperthyroidism. The CDR3 DNA follows: TGTGCCAGCAGGGCGAAAGTAAACACCGGGGAGCTGTTTTTT. It is translated as CASRAKVNTGELFF.